A selection of T cell receptor beta chains follows, all from one sample in a study of T cell responses to AZD1222 COVID-19 vaccine. Some clones are missing from TCRdb's copy, which holds only in-frame ones; the method was immunoSEQ multiplex PCR. Among over 150,000 clones listed, roughly 92% were seen once. The source material was peripheral blood, sampled 28 days after the second AZD1222 dose. The source is an adult who received the AZD1222 COVID-19 vaccine. The CDR3 runs from the conserved cysteine through the conserved F or W. The order of the fields is J gene, D gene, clone size, V gene, CDR3 protein, CDR3 DNA. A D gene is named only where the DNA matches it firmly. Clone size is stated in some rows and not others, as once, few, many or a class when expanded.

>TRBJ1-5|-|-|TRBV18
CASTPREGPNQPQHF
TGTGCCAGCACCCCTCGCGAGGGGCCAAATCAGCCCCAGCATTTT
>TRBJ1-6|TRBD1|-|TRBV10-3
CAISESTGKNSPLHF
TGTGCCATCAGTGAGTCGACAGGGAAGAATTCACCCCTCCACTTT
>TRBJ1-3|-|-|TRBV6-5
CASRITSSSGNTIYF
TGTGCCAGCAGAATCACAAGCAGCTCTGGAAACACCATATATTTT
>TRBJ2-4|-|-|TRBV7-2
CASSSEQGLKKNIQYF
TGTGCCAGCAGCTCAGAACAGGGTCTGAAGAAAAACATTCAGTACTTC
>TRBJ1-5|TRBD1|-|TRBV3-1/TRBV3-2
CASSNTGGDQHF
TGTGCCAGCAGCAATACAGGGGGGGACCAGCATTTT
>TRBJ1-1|-|-|TRBV18
CASSPGGSNTEAFF
TGTGCCAGCTCCCCTGGGGGATCGAACACTGAAGCTTTCTTT
>TRBJ2-7|TRBD1|-|TRBV6-5
CASRQGQGAYEQYF
TGTGCCAGCAGACAGGGACAGGGCGCCTACGAGCAGTACTTC
>TRBJ2-1|-|-|TRBV19
CASREVSGNEQFF
TGTGCCAGTAGGGAGGTCTCGGGCAATGAGCAGTTCTTC
>TRBJ2-5|-|-|TRBV27
CASSHPSETQYF
TGTGCCAGCAGCCATCCGAGCGAGACCCAGTACTTC
>TRBJ1-1|-|once|TRBV10-1
CASSGQVNTEAFF
TGCGCCAGCAGTGGACAGGTGAACACTGAAGCTTTCTTT
>TRBJ2-3|-|-|TRBV7-2
CASRAGRAGDTQYF
TGTGCCAGCAGGGCCGGCAGGGCCGGAGATACGCAGTATTTT